This paragraph covers one T cell receptor (beta chain) sequence. These data belong to a study of control samples from healthy donors and cancer patients. Data came from immunoSEQ multiplex PCR; TCRdb stores just in-frame clones and leaves some out. The sample shows 150,000 to 200,000 clones, 80% to 95% of them seen only once. Sequencing was done on a sample of blood. The TCR was taken from a woman aged 60-75 years in good health.

The CDR3 protein is CASSLFRMGQNQPQHF. CDR3 in DNA: TGTGCCAGCAGCCTCTTCCGGATGGGGCAGAATCAGCCCCAGCATTTT. The chain is built from TRBV7-8 and TRBJ1-5, with D possibly matching TRBD1 (5 bases). V was pared by 5 bases and J by 4 bases, with 18 bases between. CDR1 and CDR2 from the germline V gene are SGHVS and FQNEAQ. The CDR3 runs 16 residues.